This TCR beta chain was recorded in a study of read filtering for tumor transcriptome and immune sequencing. Study-wide results and caveats: The CD138-negative fraction was mixed bone marrow immune cells, not pure T cells.

There are 15 residues in the CDR3. Between the trimmed V and J ends, which lost 4 bases and 2 bases, there was a span of 15 bases. The germline V gene encodes CDR1 SGHRS and CDR2 YFSETQ. Remarks on this clonotype: No antigen is known for it. Since a much larger clone is just one base distant, this may be a read error.

Molecular barcoded adaptors covering alpha/delta and beta/gamma chains were used on 400 ng RNA. TCRdb used MiXCR to reprocess the reads, holding one entry per CDR3 protein. The table includes tens of thousands of distinct CDR3 sequences, about an eighth detected once. The clonotype was recovered from a donor aged 40 or over with multiple myeloma. This sequence joins TRBV5-1 and TRBJ2-5; D is uncertain. The sample was a population of CD138-negative cells sorted from bone marrow. The CDR3 spells CASSPLERPQETQYF. CDR3 DNA: TGCGCCAGCAGCCCGCTAGAGAGGCCACAAGAGACCCAGTACTTC.